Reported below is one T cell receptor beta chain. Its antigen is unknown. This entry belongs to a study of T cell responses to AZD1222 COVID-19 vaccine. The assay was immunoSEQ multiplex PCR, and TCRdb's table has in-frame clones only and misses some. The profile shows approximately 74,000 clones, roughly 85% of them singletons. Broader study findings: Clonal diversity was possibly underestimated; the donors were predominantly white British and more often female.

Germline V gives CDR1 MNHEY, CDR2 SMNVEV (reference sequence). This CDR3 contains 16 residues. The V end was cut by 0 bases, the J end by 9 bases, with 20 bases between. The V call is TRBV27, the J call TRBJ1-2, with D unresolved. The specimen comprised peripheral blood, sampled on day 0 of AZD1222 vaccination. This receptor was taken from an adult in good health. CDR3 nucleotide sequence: TGTGCCAGCAGTTTATCGATGGACGAGAGACTATATAGCTACACCTTC. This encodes CASSLSMDERLYSYTF.